The 5 T cell receptor beta chains listed next were all sequenced from one sample in a study of T cells in Graves' hyperthyroidism and ophthalmopathy. RNA transcripts were the template for amplifying TCR beta CDR3 regions. The HTBI primer set drove a first-round RT-PCR of the TCR CDR3. TCRdb fed the multiplex PCR reads into MiXCR, producing one record per CDR3 protein. The sample shows 350,000 to 450,000 distinct CDR3 sequences, about 15% of them seen only once. What was sequenced was blood. The receptors stem from a woman aged 55-69 years with Graves' hyperthyroidism.

The chain is built from TRBV7-8 and TRBJ2-7, with D unclear. V dropped 5 bases and J dropped 3 bases, with 11 bases sitting between them. CDR3 length equals 13 residues. Germline CDR1 SGHVS, CDR2 FQNEAQ. CDR3 in DNA: TGTGCCAGCAGCCACCCTGGGTACTACGAGCAGTACTTC. Its protein is CASSHPGYYEQYF.

A few counts support this clonotype. This chain links TRBV5-1 with TRBJ1-2; D is perhaps TRBD1 (6 bases). Per the germline V gene, CDR1 is SGHRS and CDR2 is YFSETQ. V was shortened by 5 bases and J by 5 bases, with 10 bases between the two germline ends. The CDR3 has 12 residues. CDR3 loop: CASRDSGYGYTF. The CDR3 bases are TGCGCCAGCAGGGACAGCGGATATGGCTACACCTTC.

The table lists this clonotype with many counts. The gene calls are TRBV12-3 or TRBV12-4 and TRBJ1-3; D might be TRBD1 (5 bases). This CDR3 has 15 amino acids. The V end lost 4 bases, the J end lost 0 bases, and 10 bases lay between the germline ends. CDR3 nucleotides: TGTGCCAGCAGTTCGGCCGGGACCTCTGGAAACACCATATATTTT. Its protein is CASSSAGTSGNTIYF.

Comment on this clonotype: At one end the junction does not follow the germline gene, possibly because of a read error. V is TRBV14 and J is TRBJ2-2, with D perhaps matching TRBD2 (6 bases). The CDR3 sequence is 13 residues long. Germline V CDR1 and CDR2: SGHDN, FVKESK. The CDR3, as DNA: TGTGCCAGCAGTCCTATCTTTGGCGGGGAGCTGCTTTTT. Its translation is CASSPIFGGELLF.

V gene TRBV19 combines with J gene TRBJ2-5; maybe TRBD2 (6 bases). The CDR3 consists of 15 residues. V was cut by 6 bases and J by 3 bases, with 17 bases left in between. Germline CDR1 is LNHDA and CDR2 is SQIVND (reference sequence). The CDR3 DNA is TGTGCCAGTAGCCTTTCTCCGACTAGTGAAGAGACCCAGTACTTC. As protein: CASSLSPTSEETQYF.